The rows below give T cell receptor beta chains drawn from one sample of a study of cytomegalovirus exposure and HLA in healthy donors. Data came from immunoSEQ multiplex PCR; TCRdb stores just in-frame clones and leaves some out. The table shows over 150,000 clones, with about 85% occurring only once. The sequenced material came from PBMCs. These receptors all come from a man younger than 35 in good health and CMV-seropositive. The CDR3 runs from the conserved cysteine through the conserved F or W. The D gene is left open where the match is weak. Size values are once, few and many counts, or a class for expanded clones, and some rows have none.

j_call clone_size d_call v_call cdr3_nt cdr3_aa
TRBJ1-1 NA NA TRBV28 TGTGCCAGCCCCCCTCGAGGGGGGGAGAACACTGAAGCTTTCTTT CASPPRGGENTEAFF
TRBJ2-5 NA TRBD1 TRBV5-1 TGCGCCAGCAGCTTGGAGGCAGGGGGCCTTATGGAGACCCAGTACTTC CASSLEAGGLMETQYF
TRBJ1-5 NA TRBD1 TRBV11-1 TGTGCCAGCAGCTTAGGGACAGGCATCAATCAGCCCCAGCATTTT CASSLGTGINQPQHF
TRBJ1-1 few NA TRBV20-1 TGCAGTGCAGTCCCGGGATCCGGAGCTTTCTTT CSAVPGSGAFF
TRBJ2-2 NA TRBD1 TRBV11-3 TGTGCCAGCAGCTCCGGAGAGGGGGCCACCGGGGAGCTGTTTTTT CASSSGEGATGELFF
TRBJ2-1 NA TRBD1 TRBV7-2 TGTGCCAGCAGCTGGGACAGCCCAAATGAGCAGTTCTTC CASSWDSPNEQFF
TRBJ1-6 NA TRBD1 TRBV5-1 TGCGCCAGCAGCACCAACAGGGGCCCCTATAATTCACCCCTCCACTTT CASSTNRGPYNSPLHF
TRBJ1-2 NA NA TRBV28 TGTGCCAGCAGTTACAGGGTCTATGGCTACACCTTC CASSYRVYGYTF
TRBJ2-7 NA TRBD2 TRBV9 TGTGCCAGCGGAGGCGGGGGGAATTTCTACGAGCAGTACTTC CASGGGGNFYEQYF
TRBJ2-7 NA TRBD2 TRBV5-1 TGCGCCAGCAGCTTGGCCGCGGGAGCTTACGAGCAGTACTTC CASSLAAGAYEQYF
TRBJ2-1 NA TRBD2 TRBV27 TGTGCCAGCAGTTTAATAGGCGGGAGAGTCTATGAGCAGTTCTTC CASSLIGGRVYEQFF
TRBJ1-1 NA NA TRBV27 TGTGCCAGCAGTTTACTATTACCCGGATTGGGCCTGGGGGGCACTGAAGCTTTCTTT CASSLLLPGLGLGGTEAFF
TRBJ1-5 NA TRBD1 TRBV28 TGTGCCAGCAGTTCGGACCTCCGGACAGGGAATCAGCCCCAGCATTTT CASSSDLRTGNQPQHF
TRBJ1-5 NA NA TRBV30 TGTGCCTGGAGTCGGGGTGGCGGTGTGGAGCCCCAGCATTTT CAWSRGGGVEPQHF
TRBJ2-1 NA NA TRBV11-2 TGTGCCAGCAGCCGACTTATAACTTCCCTATACAATGAGCAGTTCTTC CASSRLITSLYNEQFF